This note documents a single T cell receptor beta chain sequence. V was shortened by 2 bases and J by 6 bases, with 10 bases between the two germline ends. The length of the CDR3 is 13 residues. CDR1 MNHEY and CDR2 SVGAGI come from the germline V gene. The protocol was immunoSEQ multiplex PCR, while the TCRdb copy is restricted to in-frame clones and leaves out a portion. The sample has 60,000 to 70,000 clones; approximately 89% are singletons. The source of the sample is a study of T cell changes during pregnancy in multiple sclerosis. This material consisted of peripheral blood, taken in the second trimester of pregnancy. This sequence originates from a female donor with multiple sclerosis, enrolled in a pregnancy study. This sequence joins TRBV6-5 and TRBJ1-2; a possible D gene is TRBD1 (5 bases). The chain's CDR3 is CASSYHSRDGYTF. CDR3 sequence (DNA): TGTGCCAGCAGTTACCATAGCAGGGATGGCTACACCTTC.